A selection of T cell receptor beta chains follows, all from one sample in a study of Graves' ophthalmopathy and Graves' hyperthyroidism. TCRdb passed the multiplex PCR reads through MiXCR, listing each CDR3 protein once. The sample contains approximately 1.2 million distinct CDR3 sequences, 35% to 40% of which appear only once. The sequenced sample was peripheral blood or thyroid tissue (not recorded which). The receptors originated from an adult man with Graves' hyperthyroidism. CDR3s include the opening cysteine and the closing phenylalanine or tryptophan. The D gene is left open where the match is weak. The size field is filled for only some rows; it gives once, few, many or a size class.

CDR3nt	CDR3aa	j_gene	abundance	d_gene	v_gene
TGTGCCAGCAGCCAAGAGAGGGTCTCGGTTTTT	CASSQERVSVF	TRBJ1-4	NA	NA	TRBV28
TGTGCCAGCAGCGTAGAGACAGGGGTGCGAGGCTCTGGGGCCAACGTCCTGACTTTC	CASSVETGVRGSGANVLTF	TRBJ2-6	NA	TRBD1	TRBV9
TGTGCCAGCAGGCCGACACAGGGTCTGGGCAATCAGCCCCAGCATTTT	CASRPTQGLGNQPQHF	TRBJ1-5	NA	NA	TRBV12-3/TRBV12-4
TGTGCCAGCAGCAACCCCTATGCGAACACCGGGGAGCTGTTTTTT	CASSNPYANTGELFF	TRBJ2-2	many	NA	TRBV7-6
TGTGCCAGCAGTGAATCCCCCACAGGTTGGGATAATTCACCCCTCCACTTT	CASSESPTGWDNSPLHF	TRBJ1-6	NA	NA	TRBV25-1
TGTGCCATCAGTGCGGGACAGATGAACACTGAAGCTTTCTTT	CAISAGQMNTEAFF	TRBJ1-1	many	TRBD1	TRBV10-3
TGTGCCAGCAGTTTTGGGGGAGGACACTACGAGCAGTACTTC	CASSFGGGHYEQYF	TRBJ2-7	NA	NA	TRBV12-3/TRBV12-4
TGTGCCAGCAGTCTATCTCCCCTCGGAAACACTGAAGCTTTCTTT	CASSLSPLGNTEAFF	TRBJ1-1	NA	NA	TRBV27
TGTGCCAGCAGCCCTCGGAGCAGGATTGGGGGCTACACCTTC	CASSPRSRIGGYTF	TRBJ1-2	once	NA	TRBV7-2
TGTGCCAGCAGCTTAGATCCGGCTAAACTGTTTTTT	CASSLDPAKLFF	TRBJ1-4	many	NA	TRBV11-2
TGCGCCAGCAGCCTCGCAAAAGATTCACCCCTCCACTTT	CASSLAKDSPLHF	TRBJ1-6	many	NA	TRBV5-1
TGTGCCAGTACCGGGACAGTTGAAGCTTTCTTT	CASTGTVEAFF	TRBJ1-1	few	TRBD1	TRBV19
TGTGCCAGCCTAAGCGGGGCGAAGCCCTACGAGCAGTACTTC	CASLSGAKPYEQYF	TRBJ2-7	NA	TRBD2	TRBV27
TGTGCCAGCAGGTTCGACTGGGACTATGGCTACACCTTC	CASRFDWDYGYTF	TRBJ1-2	few	NA	TRBV6-5
TGTGCCAGCAGCGTTCGAGGGGTTCACTCCTACGAGCAGTACTTC	CASSVRGVHSYEQYF	TRBJ2-7	NA	NA	TRBV7-9
TGTGCCAGCAGTCCCCAACCCGGGACAGGGAGTTCACCCCTCCACTTT	CASSPQPGTGSSPLHF	TRBJ1-6	NA	TRBD1	TRBV12-3/TRBV12-4
TGTGCCAGCCGCGGGAGGACTAGCGGGAGAGAGACCCAGTACTTC	CASRGRTSGRETQYF	TRBJ2-5	NA	TRBD2	TRBV25-1
TGTGCCAGCAGCTTAGCGGGAGGGACAGGGAGTCAGCCCCAGCATTTT	CASSLAGGTGSQPQHF	TRBJ1-5	NA	TRBD1	TRBV7-2
TGTGCCAGCAGTCTCCGGGACGGGGTGTGGACCGGGGAGCTGTTTTTT	CASSLRDGVWTGELFF	TRBJ2-2	NA	NA	TRBV12-3/TRBV12-4
TGTGCCAGCAGTTTTGGAACGGCAGGCCCGTATCAGCCCCAGCATTTT	CASSFGTAGPYQPQHF	TRBJ1-5	few	NA	TRBV12-3/TRBV12-4
TGCGCCAGCAGCCAAGCGTCCGGGCCATGGGGTCCACCCCTCCACTTT	CASSQASGPWGPPLHF	TRBJ1-6	NA	NA	TRBV4-1
TGTGCCAGCAGTTTTCGTGAGGACAGGGCTCGTTATCAGCCCCAGCATTTT	CASSFREDRARYQPQHF	TRBJ1-5	NA	TRBD1	TRBV24-1